This T cell receptor (beta chain) was profiled in a study of blood T cell repertoires in COVID-19. Study in general: Donors in Cohort 3 counted as recovered after two negative PCRs, clearance, or symptom resolution. The cDNA or gDNA used as material had been derived from T cells, B-cell-depleted T cells, or PBMCs.

Sequencing used immunoSEQ multiplex PCR; TCRdb keeps in-frame clones, though not all of them. Of hundreds of thousands of clones listed, around 89% are singletons. The CDR3 has 14 residues. The germline V gene encodes CDR1 SEHNR and CDR2 FQNEAQ (reference sequence). J lost 3 bases, V lost 5 bases, and 6 bases had no gene match. The sequencing input was PBMCs or T cells enriched from blood (not recorded which). This receptor was obtained from a woman aged 60-75 years in a cohort exposed to, infected with or recovered from COVID-19 (not recorded which). The V gene is TRBV7-9, the J gene TRBJ1-2; 7 positions agree with TRBD1. The CDR3 spells CASSPGQAHYGYTF. The CDR3 nucleotides are TGTGCCAGCAGCCCTGGACAGGCGCACTATGGCTACACCTTC.